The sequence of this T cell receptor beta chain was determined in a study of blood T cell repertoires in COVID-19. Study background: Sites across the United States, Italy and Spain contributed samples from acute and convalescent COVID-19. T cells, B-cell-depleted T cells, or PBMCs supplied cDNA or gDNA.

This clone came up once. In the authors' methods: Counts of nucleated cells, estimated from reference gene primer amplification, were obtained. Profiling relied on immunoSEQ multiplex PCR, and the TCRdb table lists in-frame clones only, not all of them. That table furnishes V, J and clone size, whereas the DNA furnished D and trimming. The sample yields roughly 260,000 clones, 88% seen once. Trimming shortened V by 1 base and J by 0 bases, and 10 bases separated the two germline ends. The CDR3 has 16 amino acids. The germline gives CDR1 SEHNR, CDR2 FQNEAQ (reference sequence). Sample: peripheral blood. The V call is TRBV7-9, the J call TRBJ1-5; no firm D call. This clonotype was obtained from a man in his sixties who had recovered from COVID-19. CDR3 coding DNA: TGTGCCAGCAGCTTAGAGTCGGGTTATAGCAATCAGCCCCAGCATTTT. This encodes CASSLESGYSNQPQHF.